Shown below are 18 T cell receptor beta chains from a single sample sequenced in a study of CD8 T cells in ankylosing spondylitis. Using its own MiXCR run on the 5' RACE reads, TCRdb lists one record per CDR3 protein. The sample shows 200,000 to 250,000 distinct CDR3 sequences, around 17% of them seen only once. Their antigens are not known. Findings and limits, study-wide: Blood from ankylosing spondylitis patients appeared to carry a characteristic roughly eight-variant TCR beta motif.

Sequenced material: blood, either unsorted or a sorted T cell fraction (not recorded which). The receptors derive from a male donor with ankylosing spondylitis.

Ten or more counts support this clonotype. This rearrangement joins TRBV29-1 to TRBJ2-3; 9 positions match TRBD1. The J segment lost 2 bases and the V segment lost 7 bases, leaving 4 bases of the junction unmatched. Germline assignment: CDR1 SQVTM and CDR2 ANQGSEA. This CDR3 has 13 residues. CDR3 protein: CSARDRDTDTQYF. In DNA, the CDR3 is TGCAGCGCCCGGGACAGGGACACAGATACGCAGTATTTT.

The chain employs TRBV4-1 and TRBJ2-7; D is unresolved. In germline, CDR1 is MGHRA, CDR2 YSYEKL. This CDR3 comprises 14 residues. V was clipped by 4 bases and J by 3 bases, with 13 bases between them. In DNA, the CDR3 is TGCGCCAGCAGCCTGGGGTCAACCGGCTACGAGCAGTACTTC. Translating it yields CASSLGSTGYEQYF.

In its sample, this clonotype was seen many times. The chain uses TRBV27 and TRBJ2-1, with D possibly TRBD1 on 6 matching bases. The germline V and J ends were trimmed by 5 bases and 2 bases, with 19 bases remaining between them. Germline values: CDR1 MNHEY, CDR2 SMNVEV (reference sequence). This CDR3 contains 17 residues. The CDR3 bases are TGTGCCAGCAGTCCCCATACTCCACAGGGACCCTACAATGAGCAGTTCTTC. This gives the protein CASSPHTPQGPYNEQFF.

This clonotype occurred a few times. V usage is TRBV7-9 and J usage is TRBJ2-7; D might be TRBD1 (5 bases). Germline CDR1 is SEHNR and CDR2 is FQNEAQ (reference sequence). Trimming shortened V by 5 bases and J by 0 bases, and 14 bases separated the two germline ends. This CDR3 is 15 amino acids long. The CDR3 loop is CASSHSMDNSYEQYF. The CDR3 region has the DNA TGTGCCAGCAGCCACTCTATGGACAACTCCTACGAGCAGTACTTC.

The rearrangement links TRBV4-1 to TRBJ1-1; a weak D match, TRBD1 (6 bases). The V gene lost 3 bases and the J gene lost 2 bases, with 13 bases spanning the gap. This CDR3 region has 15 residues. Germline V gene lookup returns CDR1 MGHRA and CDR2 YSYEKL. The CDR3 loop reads CASSQITGRNTEAFF. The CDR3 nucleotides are TGCGCCAGCAGCCAGATCACAGGGCGAAACACTGAAGCTTTCTTT.

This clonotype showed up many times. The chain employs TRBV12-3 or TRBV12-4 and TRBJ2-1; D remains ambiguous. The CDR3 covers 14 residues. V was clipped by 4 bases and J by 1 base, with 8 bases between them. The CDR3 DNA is TGTGCCAGCAGTTCTGGCGGTTCCTACAATGAGCAGTTCTTC. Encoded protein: CASSSGGSYNEQFF.

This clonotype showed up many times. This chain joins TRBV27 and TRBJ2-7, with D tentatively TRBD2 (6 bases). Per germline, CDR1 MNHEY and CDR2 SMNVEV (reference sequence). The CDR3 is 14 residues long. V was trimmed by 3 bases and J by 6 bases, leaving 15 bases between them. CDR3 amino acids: CASSLRGTLGEQYF. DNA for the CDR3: TGTGCCAGCAGTTTGCGGGGAACCCTTGGCGAGCAGTACTTC.

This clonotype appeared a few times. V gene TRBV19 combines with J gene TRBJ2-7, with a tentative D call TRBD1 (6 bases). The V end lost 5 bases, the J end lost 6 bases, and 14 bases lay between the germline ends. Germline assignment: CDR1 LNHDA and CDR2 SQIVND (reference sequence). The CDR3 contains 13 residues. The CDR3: CASSPAAGVEQYF. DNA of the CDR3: TGTGCCAGTAGTCCCGCTGCAGGGGTCGAGCAGTACTTC.

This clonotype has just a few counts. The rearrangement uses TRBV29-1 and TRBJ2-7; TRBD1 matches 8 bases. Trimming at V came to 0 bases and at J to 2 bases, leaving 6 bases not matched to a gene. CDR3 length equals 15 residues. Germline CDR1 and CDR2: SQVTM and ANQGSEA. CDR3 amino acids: CSVEDPGQETYEQYF. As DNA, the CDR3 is TGCAGCGTTGAAGATCCGGGACAGGAGACCTACGAGCAGTACTTC.

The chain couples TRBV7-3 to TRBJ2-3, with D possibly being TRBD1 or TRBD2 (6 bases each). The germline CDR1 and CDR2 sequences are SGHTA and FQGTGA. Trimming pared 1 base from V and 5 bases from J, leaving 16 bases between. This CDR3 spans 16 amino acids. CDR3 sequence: CASSLISGGRGDTQYF. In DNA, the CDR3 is TGTGCCAGCAGCTTAATAAGTGGGGGGCGAGGAGATACGCAGTATTTT.

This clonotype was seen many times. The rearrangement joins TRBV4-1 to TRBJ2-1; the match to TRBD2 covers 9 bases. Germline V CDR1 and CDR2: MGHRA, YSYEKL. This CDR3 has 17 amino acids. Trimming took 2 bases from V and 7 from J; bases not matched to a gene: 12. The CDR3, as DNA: TGCGCCAGCAGCCAACCTAATCTAGCGGGACGTCCTAATGAGCAGTTCTTC. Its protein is CASSQPNLAGRPNEQFF.

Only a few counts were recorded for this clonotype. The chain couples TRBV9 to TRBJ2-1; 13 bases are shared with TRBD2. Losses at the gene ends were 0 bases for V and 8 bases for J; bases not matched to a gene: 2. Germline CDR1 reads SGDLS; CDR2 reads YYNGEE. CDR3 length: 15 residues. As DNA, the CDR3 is TGTGCCAGCAGCGTAGGGGGGACTAGCGGGGATGAGCAGTTCTTC. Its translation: CASSVGGTSGDEQFF.

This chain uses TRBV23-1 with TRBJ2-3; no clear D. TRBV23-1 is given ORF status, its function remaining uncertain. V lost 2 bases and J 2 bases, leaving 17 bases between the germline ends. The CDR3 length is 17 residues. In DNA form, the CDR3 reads TGCGCCAGCAGTCAAAAAACCGGGCCCCCTTCCACAGATACGCAGTATTTT. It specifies CASSQKTGPPSTDTQYF.

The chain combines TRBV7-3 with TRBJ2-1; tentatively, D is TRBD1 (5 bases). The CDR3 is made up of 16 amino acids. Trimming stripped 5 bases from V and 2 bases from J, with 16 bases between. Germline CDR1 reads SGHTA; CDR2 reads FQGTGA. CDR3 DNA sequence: TGTGCCAGCAGCCCAGCGCTGGGGCTAACCTACAATGAGCAGTTCTTC. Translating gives CASSPALGLTYNEQFF.

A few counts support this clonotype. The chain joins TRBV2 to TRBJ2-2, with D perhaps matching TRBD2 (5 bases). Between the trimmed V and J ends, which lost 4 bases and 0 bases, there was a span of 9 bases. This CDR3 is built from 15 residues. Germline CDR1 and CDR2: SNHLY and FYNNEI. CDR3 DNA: TGTGCCAGCAGTGGAGGGCGGGCGAACACCGGGGAGCTGTTTTTT. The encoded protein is CASSGGRANTGELFF.

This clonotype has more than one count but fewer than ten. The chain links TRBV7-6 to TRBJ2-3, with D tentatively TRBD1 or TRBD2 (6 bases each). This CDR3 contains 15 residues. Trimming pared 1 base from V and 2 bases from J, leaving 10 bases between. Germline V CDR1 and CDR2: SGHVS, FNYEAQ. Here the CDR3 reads CASSLEGDFTDTQYF. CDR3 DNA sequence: TGTGCCAGCAGCTTAGAGGGGGACTTCACAGATACGCAGTATTTT. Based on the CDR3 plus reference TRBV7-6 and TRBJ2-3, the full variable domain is GAGVSQSPRYKVTKRGQDVALRCDPISGHVSLYWYRQALGQGPEFLTYFNYEAQQDKSGLPNDRFSAERPEGSISTLTIQRTEQRDSAMYRCASSLEGDFTDTQYFGPGTRLTVL.

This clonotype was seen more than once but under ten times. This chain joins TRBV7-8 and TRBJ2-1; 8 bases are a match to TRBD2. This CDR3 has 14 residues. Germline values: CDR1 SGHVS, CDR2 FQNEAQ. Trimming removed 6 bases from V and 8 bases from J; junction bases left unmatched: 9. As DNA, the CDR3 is TGTGCCAGCAGAACCGGGACTAGTCACGATGAGCAGTTCTTC. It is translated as CASRTGTSHDEQFF. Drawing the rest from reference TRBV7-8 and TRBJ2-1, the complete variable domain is GAGVSQSPRYKVAKRGQDVALRCDPISGHVSLFWYQQALGQGPEFLTYFQNEAQLDKSGLPSDRFFAERPEGSVSTLKIQRTQQEDSAVYLCASRTGTSHDEQFFGPGTRLTVL.

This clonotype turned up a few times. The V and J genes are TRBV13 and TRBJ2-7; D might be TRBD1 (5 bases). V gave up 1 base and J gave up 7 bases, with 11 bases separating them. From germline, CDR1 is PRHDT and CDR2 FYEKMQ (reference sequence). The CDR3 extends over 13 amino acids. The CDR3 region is CASSLDFREEQYF. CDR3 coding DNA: TGTGCCAGCAGCTTAGACTTCAGGGAAGAGCAGTACTTC.